This T cell receptor (beta chain) was captured by sequencing in a study of Ad26.COV2.S vaccination and SARS-CoV-2 variants. Across the study: Once or twice, 56 days apart, Ad26.COV2.S was delivered intramuscularly.

Clones were read by immunoSEQ multiplex PCR, and TCRdb kept only the in-frame ones, dropping some. The data show around 320,000 clones, 85% seen once. Concerning this clone: Its antigen remains unidentified.

Sample treatment: approximately 18 received Ad26.COV2.S at low or high dose, single or two shots; 5 received placebo; per-sample allocation not given. Repertoires come from day 63 after the first vaccine or placebo injection. This Boston cohort included adults aged 18-55 years. In the vaccine, an Ad26 vector expressed the SARS-CoV-2 spike of the Wuhan strain. Whole-study results and caveats: Estimates derived from TCR breadth and depth analyses may have underestimated total T cell responses.

The sequencing here drew on peripheral blood, taken in a trial of Ad26.COV2.S vaccine versus placebo. This TCR was sampled from a person aged 18 to 59 who received the Ad26.COV2.S COVID-19 vaccine or a placebo.

DNA for the CDR3: TGTGCCAGCAGTAGAGCGGGGGGGCCGGCAGATACGCAGTATTTT. The encoded protein is CASSRAGGPADTQYF. This chain uses TRBV27 with TRBJ2-3; 10 positions agree with TRBD2. Germline lookup yields CDR1 MNHEY and CDR2 SMNVEV (reference sequence). V was clipped by 5 bases and J by 4 bases; unmatched bases: 6. This CDR3 contains 15 residues.